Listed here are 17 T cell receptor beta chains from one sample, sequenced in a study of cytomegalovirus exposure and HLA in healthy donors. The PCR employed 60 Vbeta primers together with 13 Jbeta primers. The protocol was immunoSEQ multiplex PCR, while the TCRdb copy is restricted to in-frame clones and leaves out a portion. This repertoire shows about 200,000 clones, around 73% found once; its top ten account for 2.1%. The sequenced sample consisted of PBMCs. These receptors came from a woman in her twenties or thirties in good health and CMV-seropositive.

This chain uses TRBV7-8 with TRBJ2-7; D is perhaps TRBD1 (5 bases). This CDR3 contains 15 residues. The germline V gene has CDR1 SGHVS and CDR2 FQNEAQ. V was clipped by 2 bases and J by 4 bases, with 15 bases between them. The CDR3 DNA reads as TGTGCCAGCAGCTTAAGGGGCCTAAGGTCGTACGAGCAGTACTTC. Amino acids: CASSLRGLRSYEQYF. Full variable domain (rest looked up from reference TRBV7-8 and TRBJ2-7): GAGVSQSPRYKVAKRGQDVALRCDPISGHVSLFWYQQALGQGPEFLTYFQNEAQLDKSGLPSDRFFAERPEGSVSTLKIQRTQQEDSAVYLCASSLRGLRSYEQYFGPGTRLTVT.

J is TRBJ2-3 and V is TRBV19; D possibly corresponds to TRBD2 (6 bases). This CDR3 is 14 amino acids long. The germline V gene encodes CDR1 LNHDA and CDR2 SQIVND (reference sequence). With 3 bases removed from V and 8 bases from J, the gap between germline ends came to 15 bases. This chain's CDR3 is CASSIPGTGGTQYF. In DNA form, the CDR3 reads TGTGCCAGTAGTATTCCGGGGACTGGCGGTACGCAGTATTTT.

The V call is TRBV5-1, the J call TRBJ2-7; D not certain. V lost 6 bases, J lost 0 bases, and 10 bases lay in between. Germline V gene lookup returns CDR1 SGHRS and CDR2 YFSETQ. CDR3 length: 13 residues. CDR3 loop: CASTLPGSYEQYF. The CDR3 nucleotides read TGCGCCAGCACCCTACCGGGCTCCTACGAGCAGTACTTC.

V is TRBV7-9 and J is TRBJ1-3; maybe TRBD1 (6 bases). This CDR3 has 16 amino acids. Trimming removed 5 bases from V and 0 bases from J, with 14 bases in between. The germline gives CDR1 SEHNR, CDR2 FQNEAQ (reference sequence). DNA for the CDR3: TGTGCCAGCAGCCTGGCAGGGGCCTACTCTGGAAACACCATATATTTT. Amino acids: CASSLAGAYSGNTIYF.

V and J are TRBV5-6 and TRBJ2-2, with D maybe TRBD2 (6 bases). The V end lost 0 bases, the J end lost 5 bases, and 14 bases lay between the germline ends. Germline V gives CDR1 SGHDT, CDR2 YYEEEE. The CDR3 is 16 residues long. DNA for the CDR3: TGTGCCAGCAGCTTGGTCTTTGTGGGAGGTACCGGGGAGCTGTTTTTT. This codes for CASSLVFVGGTGELFF.

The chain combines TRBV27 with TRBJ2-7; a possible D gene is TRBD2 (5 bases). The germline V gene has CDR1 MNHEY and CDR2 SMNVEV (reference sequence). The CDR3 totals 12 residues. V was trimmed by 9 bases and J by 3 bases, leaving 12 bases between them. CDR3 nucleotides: TGTGCCAGTCAGGACTTACTCTACGAGCAGTACTTC. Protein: CASQDLLYEQYF.

The CDR3 loop is CASSPTGTGTVPFF. Here the CDR3 DNA reads TGTGCCAGCAGCCCAACAGGGACAGGGACCGTACCTTTCTTT. The chain carries TRBV7-3 and TRBJ1-1; TRBD1 aligns across 9 bases. Germline V gives CDR1 SGHTA, CDR2 FQGTGA. J was trimmed by 12 bases and V by 5 bases; bases with no gene match: 13. CDR3 length: 14 residues. The variable domain in full, completed from reference TRBV7-3 and TRBJ1-1, reads GAGVSQTPSNKVTEKGKYVELRCDPISGHTALYWYRQSLGQGPEFLIYFQGTGAADDSGLPNDRFFAVRPEGSVSTLKIQRTERGDSAVYLCASSPTGTGTVPFFGQGTRLTVV.

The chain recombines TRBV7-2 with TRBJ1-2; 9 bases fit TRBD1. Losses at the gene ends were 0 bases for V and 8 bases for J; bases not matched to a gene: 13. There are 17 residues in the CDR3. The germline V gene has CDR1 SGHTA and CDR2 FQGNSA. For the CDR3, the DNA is TGTGCCAGCAGCTTAGCGAATTCCGGACAGGGGTCTGGAGGCTACACCTTC. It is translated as CASSLANSGQGSGGYTF.

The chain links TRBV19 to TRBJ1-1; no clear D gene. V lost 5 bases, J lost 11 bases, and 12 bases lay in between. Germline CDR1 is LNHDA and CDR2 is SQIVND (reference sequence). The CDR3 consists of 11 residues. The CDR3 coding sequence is TGTGCCAGTAGTTGGCGGTGTGGTGCTTTCTTT. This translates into CASSWRCGAFF.

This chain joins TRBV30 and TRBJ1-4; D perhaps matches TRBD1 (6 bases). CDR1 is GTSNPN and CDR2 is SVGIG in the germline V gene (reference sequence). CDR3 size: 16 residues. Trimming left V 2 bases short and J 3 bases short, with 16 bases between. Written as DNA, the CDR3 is TGTGCCTGGAGTTCGGGTCGGGGACAAGCTAATGAAAAACTGTTTTTT. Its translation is CAWSSGRGQANEKLFF. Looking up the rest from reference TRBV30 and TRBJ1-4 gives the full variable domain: SQTIHQWPATLVQPVGSPLSLECTVEGTSNPNLYWYRQAAGRGLQLLFYSVGIGQISSEVPQNLSASRPQDRQFILSSKKLLLSDSGFYLCAWSSGRGQANEKLFFGSGTQLSVL.

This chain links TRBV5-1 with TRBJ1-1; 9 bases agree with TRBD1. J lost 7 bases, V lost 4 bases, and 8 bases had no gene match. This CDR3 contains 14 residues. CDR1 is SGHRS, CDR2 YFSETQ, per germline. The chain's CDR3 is CASSLDGTGSEAFF. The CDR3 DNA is TGCGCCAGCAGCCTGGACGGGACAGGGAGTGAAGCTTTCTTT.

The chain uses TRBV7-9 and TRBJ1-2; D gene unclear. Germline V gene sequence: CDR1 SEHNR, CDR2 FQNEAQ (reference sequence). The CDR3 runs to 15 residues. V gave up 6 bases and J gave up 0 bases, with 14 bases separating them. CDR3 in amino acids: CASRPSYSSNYGYTF. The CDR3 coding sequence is TGTGCCAGCAGACCCTCTTACAGCTCTAACTATGGCTACACCTTC.

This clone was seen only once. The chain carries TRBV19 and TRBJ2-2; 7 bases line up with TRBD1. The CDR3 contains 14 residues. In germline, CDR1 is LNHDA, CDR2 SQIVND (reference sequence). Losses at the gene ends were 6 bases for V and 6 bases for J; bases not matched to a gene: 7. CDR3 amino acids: CASSNRGQAGELFF. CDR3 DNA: TGTGCCAGTAGCAACAGGGGTCAGGCCGGGGAGCTGTTTTTT.

The CDR3 DNA is TGTGCCAGCATCTCCGTCCGGAACACTGAAGCTTTCTTT. Encoded protein: CASISVRNTEAFF. This chain connects TRBV7-2 to TRBJ1-1; the D is unclear. Trimming shortened V by 7 bases and J by 1 base, and 10 bases separated the two germline ends. The V gene's germline CDR1 is SGHTA and CDR2 FQGNSA. The CDR3 is 13 amino acids.

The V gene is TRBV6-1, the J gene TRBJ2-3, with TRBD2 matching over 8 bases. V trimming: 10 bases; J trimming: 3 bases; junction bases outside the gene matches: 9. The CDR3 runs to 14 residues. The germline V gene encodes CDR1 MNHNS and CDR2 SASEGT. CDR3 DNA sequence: TGTGCCACCTTAGCGGGAAGAACGACAGATACGCAGTATTTT. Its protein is CATLAGRTTDTQYF.

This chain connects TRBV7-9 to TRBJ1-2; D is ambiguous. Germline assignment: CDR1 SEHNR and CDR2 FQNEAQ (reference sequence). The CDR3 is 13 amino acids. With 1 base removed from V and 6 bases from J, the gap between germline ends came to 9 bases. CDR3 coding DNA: TGTGCCAGCAGCTTAGGGCAGACTAATGGCTACACCTTC. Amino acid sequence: CASSLGQTNGYTF.

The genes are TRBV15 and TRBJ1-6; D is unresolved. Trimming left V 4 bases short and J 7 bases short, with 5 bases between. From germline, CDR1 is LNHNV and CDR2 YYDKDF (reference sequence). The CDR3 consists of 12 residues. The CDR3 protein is CATSKENSPLHF. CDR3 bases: TGTGCCACCAGCAAGGAGAATTCACCCCTCCACTTT.